The 28 T cell receptor beta chains below were found in one sample sequenced in a study of blood T cells in healthy people across ages. Then a second PCR, running about 6 to 12 cycles, was carried out with a sample-barcoded 5' primer and a J-beta primer mix. TCRdb passed the 5' RACE reads through MiXCR, listing each CDR3 protein once. The sample lists some 560,000 distinct CDR3 sequences, about 26% occurring once. This sample also appeared in a second study, on T cells of mothers and their children.

Sequencing used blood. The receptors derive from a boy younger than 10 in good health.

The chain combines TRBV21-1 with TRBJ2-2; no check of the table's D call, TRBD2, against the DNA was made. TRBV21-1 has pseudogene status. The CDR3 runs 17 residues. The CDR3 nucleotides are TGTGCCAGCAGCAAAGATTGCCTAGCGGCGAACACCGGGGAGCTGTTTTTT. Protein product: CASSKDCLAANTGELFF.

This clonotype appeared a few times. V usage is TRBV12-3 or TRBV12-4 and J usage is TRBJ2-4; TRBD1 is a possible D gene (6 bases). Trimming removed 5 bases at V and 7 bases at J, with 24 bases between. This CDR3 has 17 residues. CDR3 protein: CASSAKREVPRGNIQYF. The CDR3, as DNA: TGTGCCAGCAGTGCTAAACGCGAAGTACCAAGGGGGAACATTCAGTACTTC.

The rearrangement uses TRBV30 and TRBJ2-5; possibly TRBD1 for D (5 bases). V lost 5 bases and J lost 7, with 17 bases in between. Germline assignment: CDR1 GTSNPN and CDR2 SVGIG (reference sequence). The CDR3 spans 13 residues. The CDR3 bases are TGTGCCTGGCTAAAGGGGCGCCCCGGGACCCAGTACTTC. Translating gives CAWLKGRPGTQYF.

This clonotype occurred a few times. The chain combines TRBV9 with TRBJ1-5; D is perhaps TRBD1 (6 bases). Germline V gene sequence: CDR1 SGDLS, CDR2 YYNGEE. This CDR3 is 14 amino acids long. Trimming shortened V by 3 bases and J by 7 bases, and 14 bases separated the two germline ends. The DNA for the CDR3 is TGTGCCAGCAGCGCCCAGGGGAGCGGGCAGCCCCAGCATTTT. This codes for CASSAQGSGQPQHF.

This clonotype was seen a handful of times. The rearrangement links TRBV2 to TRBJ1-4, with a tentative D call TRBD1 (5 bases). There are 11 residues in the CDR3. Between the trimmed V and J ends, which lost 8 bases and 9 bases, there was a span of 10 bases. Germline V gene lookup returns CDR1 SNHLY and CDR2 FYNNEI. The CDR3 DNA sequence: TGTGCCAGCGCGGGACGTAAAAAACTGTTTTTT. This translates into CASAGRKKLFF.

J is TRBJ2-7 and V is TRBV7-2; 9 nucleotides align to TRBD1. The CDR3 has 15 amino acids. From germline, CDR1 is SGHTA and CDR2 FQGNSA. The trim removed 0 bases at V and 4 bases at J, leaving 4 bases unmatched. In DNA, the CDR3 is TGTGCCAGCAGCTTAGCCGGACAGGGGTATTACGAGCAGTACTTC. It translates to CASSLAGQGYYEQYF.

The rearrangement links TRBV5-1 to TRBJ2-3, with D possibly matching TRBD1 (8 bases). Deletions cut 2 bases from V and 4 bases from J, with 26 bases between. The CDR3 is 19 residues long. Germline lookup yields CDR1 SGHRS and CDR2 YFSETQ. This CDR3 reads CASSLTTGDYLSEPDTQYF. The CDR3 DNA is TGCGCCAGCAGCTTAACGACAGGGGACTATCTAAGCGAGCCAGATACGCAGTATTTT. Drawing the rest from reference TRBV5-1 and TRBJ2-3, the complete variable domain is KAGVTQTPRYLIKTRGQQVTLSCSPISGHRSVSWYQQTPGQGLQFLFEYFSETQRNKGNFPGRFSGRQFSNSRSEMNVSTLELGDSALYLCASSLTTGDYLSEPDTQYFGPGTRLTVL.

The chain joins TRBV30 to TRBJ2-5, with 9 bases matching TRBD2. The CDR3 is 15 residues long. Looked up from germline, CDR1 is GTSNPN and CDR2 is SVGIG (reference sequence). Unmatched junction bases numbered 3, after V lost 0 bases and J lost 1 base. The CDR3 protein is CAWSVERGAQETQYF. CDR3 bases: TGTGCCTGGAGTGTCGAGCGGGGGGCCCAAGAGACCCAGTACTTC.

This chain links TRBV6-5 with TRBJ1-2; D is undetermined. Trimming left V 2 bases short and J 1 base short, with 8 bases between. Germline values: CDR1 MNHEY, CDR2 SVGAGI. CDR3 size: 14 residues. As DNA, the CDR3 is TGTGCCAGCAGTTACAGACCTATTAACTATGGCTACACCTTC. Protein product: CASSYRPINYGYTF.

This clonotype was detected a few times. The junction shows a germline mismatch at one end, possibly a read error. CDR3 residues: CASRLAGGGVFEQFF. CDR3 bases: TGTGCCAGCAGATTAGCGGGGGGAGGGGTTTTTGAGCAGTTCTTC. The V call is TRBV11-2, the J call TRBJ2-1; 10 bases map to TRBD2. This CDR3 has 15 amino acids. CDR1 is SGHAT, CDR2 FQNNGV, per germline.

The V call is TRBV12-3 or TRBV12-4, the J call TRBJ1-1; D is uncertain. V was shortened by 2 bases and J by 0 bases, with 7 bases between the two germline ends. The CDR3 is 14 amino acids. The chain's CDR3 is CASSLSVMNTEAFF. The CDR3 DNA reads TGTGCCAGCAGTTTATCCGTTATGAACACTGAAGCTTTCTTT.

This clonotype was counted between two and nine times. The chain combines TRBV12-3 or TRBV12-4 with TRBJ2-7, with D unclear. V was pared by 5 bases and J by 2 bases, with 13 bases between. This CDR3 comprises 14 residues. The CDR3 loop reads CASSLGTSTYEQYF. The DNA of the CDR3 is TGTGCCAGCAGTCTGGGAACCTCAACCTACGAGCAGTACTTC.

By sample share, this clonotype is medium-sized. This chain joins TRBV15 and TRBJ2-1, with D tentatively TRBD1 (6 bases). Looked up from germline, CDR1 is LNHNV and CDR2 is YYDKDF (reference sequence). Trimming left V 5 bases short and J 0 bases short, with 20 bases between. This CDR3 is built from 18 residues. The CDR3 DNA is TGTGCCACCAGCGGACCCAGGACAGCAGCTTACTCCTACAATGAGCAGTTCTTC. Translation: CATSGPRTAAYSYNEQFF. The full variable domain, completed using reference TRBV15 and TRBJ2-1, is DAMVIQNPRYQVTQFGKPVTLSCSQTLNHNVMYWYQQKSSQAPKLLFHYYDKDFNNEADTPDNFQSRRPNTSFCFLDIRSPGLGDTAMYLCATSGPRTAAYSYNEQFFGPGTRLTVL.

This CDR3 is CASSLGAGGRSNEKLFF. CDR3 DNA: TGTGCCAGCAGCTTAGGGGCAGGGGGACGGTCTAATGAAAAACTGTTTTTT. The chain uses TRBV7-8 and TRBJ1-4; 7 positions agree with TRBD1. J gave up 3 bases and V 1 base, and 8 bases lay outside the gene matches. The CDR3 has 17 amino acids. Per the germline V gene, CDR1 is SGHVS and CDR2 is FQNEAQ.

The chain combines TRBV6-2 or TRBV6-3 with TRBJ2-4; TRBD2 matches 10 bases. Per the germline V gene, CDR1 is MNHEY and CDR2 is SVGEGT. CDR3 length: 15 amino acids. V shed 7 bases, J shed 0 bases, and the junction held 3 bases outside the gene matches. The CDR3, as DNA: TGTGCCAGCACCCTAGCGGGAGTAGCCAAAAACATTCAGTACTTC. Its protein is CASTLAGVAKNIQYF.

This clonotype was detected only a few times. The J gene is TRBJ2-5, the V gene TRBV20-1; D is possibly TRBD1 or TRBD2 (5 bases each). The V gene's germline CDR1 is DFQATT and CDR2 SNEGSKA (reference sequence). This CDR3 has 13 residues. V was shortened by 0 bases and J by 4 bases, with 9 bases between the two germline ends. CDR3 nucleotides: TGCAGTGCTAGAGATGGGGGTCTAGAGACCCAGTACTTC. As protein: CSARDGGLETQYF.

The gene calls are TRBV12-3 or TRBV12-4 and TRBJ2-3; 8 bases are a match to TRBD1. The CDR3 consists of 17 residues. V dropped 4 bases and J dropped 3; count of bases not matched to a gene: 12. The CDR3: CASSSLGMTGETDTQYF. In DNA form, the CDR3 reads TGTGCCAGCAGTTCCCTCGGGATGACAGGGGAGACAGATACGCAGTATTTT.

CDR3 coding DNA: TGTGCTAGTGGTTTCATACTGCCGGGACAGCTAAACACCGGGGAGCTGTTTTTT. This translates into CASGFILPGQLNTGELFF. The V and J genes are TRBV12-5 and TRBJ2-2; TRBD1 aligns across 7 bases. The CDR3 is 18 residues long. Germline V gene data show CDR1 as LGHNT and CDR2 as FRNRAP. Losses at the gene ends were 3 bases for V and 2 bases for J; bases not matched to a gene: 12. Together with reference TRBV12-5 and TRBJ2-2, the CDR3 gives the full variable domain: DARVTQTPRHKVTEMGQEVTMRCQPILGHNTVFWYRQTMMQGLELLAYFRNRAPLDDSGMPKDRFSAEMPDATLATLKIQPSEPRDSAVYFCASGFILPGQLNTGELFFGEGSRLTVL.

The sample holds a few counts of this clonotype. This chain joins TRBV6-5 and TRBJ2-5; 11 nucleotides match TRBD2. After removal of 6 bases from V and 4 bases from J, the junction contained 4 bases not matched to a gene. Looked up from germline, CDR1 is MNHEY and CDR2 is SVGAGI. The CDR3 sequence is 14 residues long. The CDR3 sequence is CASSITSGRETQYF. CDR3 nucleotide sequence: TGTGCCAGCAGCATAACTAGCGGGAGAGAGACCCAGTACTTC.

A few counts support this clonotype. The rearrangement uses TRBV10-3 and TRBJ2-1, with D tentatively TRBD2 (5 bases). Trimming stripped 5 bases from V and 3 bases from J, with 8 bases between. Per the germline V gene, CDR1 is ENHRY and CDR2 is SYGVKD. This CDR3 is built from 13 residues. CDR3 residues: CAISPTSYNEQFF. As DNA, the CDR3 is TGTGCCATCAGTCCTACTAGCTACAATGAGCAGTTCTTC.

In regard to this clonotype: At one boundary the junction diverges from the germline segment, which might be a read error. The chain employs TRBV11-2 and TRBJ2-1; 7 nucleotides line up with TRBD2. The CDR3 loop spans 13 amino acids. In germline, CDR1 is SGHAT, CDR2 FQNNGV. The DNA of the CDR3 is TGTGCCAGCAGCTTTGGGGGGGTGGGAGTAAAGTACTTC. Encoded protein: CASSFGGVGVKYF.

This sequence joins TRBV14 and TRBJ1-2; D call uncertain. CDR3 length: 15 residues. Germline V gene lookup returns CDR1 SGHDN and CDR2 FVKESK. Trimming took 0 bases from V and 1 from J, leaving 9 bases between them. CDR3 sequence reads: CASSQDGWYNYGYTF. CDR3 DNA sequence: TGTGCCAGCAGCCAAGACGGATGGTATAACTATGGCTACACCTTC.

The gene calls are TRBV20-1 and TRBJ2-1, with D perhaps matching TRBD2 (6 bases). Per germline, CDR1 DFQATT and CDR2 SNEGSKA (reference sequence). The V and J ends lost 3 bases and 3 bases respectively, with 12 bases between them. This CDR3 is built from 14 residues. CDR3 amino acids: CSASQGGDYNEQFF. The CDR3 nucleotides read TGCAGTGCTAGTCAGGGCGGGGACTACAATGAGCAGTTCTTC.

The sample holds a few counts of this clonotype. As DNA, the CDR3 is TGCGCCCCCAGCAGGGGGCTCTACGAGCAGTACTTC. It specifies CAPSRGLYEQYF. The rearrangement links TRBV4-3 to TRBJ2-1; the match to TRBD1 covers 8 bases. The J call may be in error: the DNA end matches TRBJ2-7 better. The CDR3 length is 12 residues. Germline V lookup: CDR1 LGHNA, CDR2 YSLEER.

This clonotype has more than one count but fewer than ten. The chain combines TRBV29-1 with TRBJ2-3; maybe TRBD2 (6 bases). Between the trimmed V and J ends, which lost 8 bases and 0 bases, there was a span of 12 bases. The CDR3 contains 13 residues. Germline V lookup: CDR1 SQVTM, CDR2 ANQGSEA. CDR3 nucleotides: TGCAGCACGCCGGGGGAAAGCACAGATACGCAGTATTTT. This translates into CSTPGESTDTQYF.

The chain recombines TRBV12-3 or TRBV12-4 with TRBJ2-3; 8 bases align to TRBD2. Germline trimming cut 6 bases from V and 6 bases from J; bases unmatched to any gene: 14. The CDR3 consists of 16 residues. The CDR3 region has the DNA TGTGCCAGCAGCCTACTAACTTCGGGGGGGAGGGATACGCAGTATTTT. Its translation: CASSLLTSGGRDTQYF.

This clonotype was recorded a few times. The chain combines TRBV7-2 with TRBJ2-1, with 14 bases fitting TRBD2. CDR1 is SGHTA and CDR2 is FQGNSA in the germline V gene. The CDR3 runs 15 residues. The junction had 9 bases not matched to a gene; V was cut back by 5 bases and J by 12 bases. The CDR3 loop reads CASSPGTSGRNTQFF. DNA for the CDR3: TGTGCCAGCAGCCCCGGGACTAGCGGGAGAAATACGCAGTTCTTC.

The gene calls are TRBV7-9 and TRBJ1-2, with D maybe TRBD1 (6 bases). The germline gives CDR1 SEHNR, CDR2 FQNEAQ (reference sequence). V was trimmed by 0 bases and J by 3 bases, leaving 17 bases between them. The CDR3 has 17 residues. The CDR3 DNA is TGTGCCAGCAGCTTAGCGGGTTACAGGGAATATGACTATGGCTACACCTTC. This encodes CASSLAGYREYDYGYTF.